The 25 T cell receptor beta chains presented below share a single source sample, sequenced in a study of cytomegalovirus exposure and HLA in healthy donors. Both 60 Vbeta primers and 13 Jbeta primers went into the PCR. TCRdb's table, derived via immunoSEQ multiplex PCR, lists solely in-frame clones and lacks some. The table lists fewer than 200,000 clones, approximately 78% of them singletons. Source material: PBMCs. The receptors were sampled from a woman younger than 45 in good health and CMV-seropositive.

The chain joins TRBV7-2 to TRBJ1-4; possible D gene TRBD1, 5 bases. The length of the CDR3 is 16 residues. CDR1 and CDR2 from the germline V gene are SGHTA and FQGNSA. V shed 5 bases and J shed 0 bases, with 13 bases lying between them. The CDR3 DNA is TGTGCCAGCAGCCCAGACCAGGGAACAACTAATGAAAAACTGTTTTTT. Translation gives CASSPDQGTTNEKLFF.

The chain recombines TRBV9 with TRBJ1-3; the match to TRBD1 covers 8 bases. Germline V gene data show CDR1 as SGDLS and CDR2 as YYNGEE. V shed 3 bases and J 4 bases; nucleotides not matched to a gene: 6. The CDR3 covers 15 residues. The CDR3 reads CASSASGGGGNTIYF. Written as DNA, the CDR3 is TGTGCCAGCAGCGCCTCAGGGGGCGGAGGAAACACCATATATTTT. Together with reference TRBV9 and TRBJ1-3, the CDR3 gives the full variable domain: DSGVTQTPKHLITATGQRVTLRCSPRSGDLSVYWYQQSLDQGLQFLIQYYNGEERAKGNILERFSAQQFPDLHSELNLSSLELGDSALYFCASSASGGGGNTIYFGEGSWLTVV.

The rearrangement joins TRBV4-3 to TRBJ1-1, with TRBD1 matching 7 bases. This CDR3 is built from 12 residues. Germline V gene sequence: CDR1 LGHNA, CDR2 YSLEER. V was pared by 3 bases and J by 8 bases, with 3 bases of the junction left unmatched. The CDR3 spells CASSQEQGEAFF. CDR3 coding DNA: TGCGCCAGCAGCCAGGAACAGGGGGAAGCTTTCTTT.

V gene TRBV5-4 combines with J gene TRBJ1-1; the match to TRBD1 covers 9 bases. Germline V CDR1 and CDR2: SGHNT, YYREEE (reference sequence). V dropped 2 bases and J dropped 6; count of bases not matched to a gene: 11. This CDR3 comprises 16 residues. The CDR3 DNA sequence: TGTGCCAGCAGCTTAACCCCCGGGACAGGGTATGCTGAAGCTTTCTTT. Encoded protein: CASSLTPGTGYAEAFF.

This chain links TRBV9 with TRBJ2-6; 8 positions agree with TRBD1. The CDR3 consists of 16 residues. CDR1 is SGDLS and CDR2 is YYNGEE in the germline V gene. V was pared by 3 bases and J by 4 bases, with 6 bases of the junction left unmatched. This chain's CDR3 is CASSERTGTGANVLTF. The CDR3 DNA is TGTGCCAGCAGCGAAAGGACAGGGACCGGGGCCAACGTCCTGACTTTC. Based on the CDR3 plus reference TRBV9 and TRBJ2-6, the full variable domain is DSGVTQTPKHLITATGQRVTLRCSPRSGDLSVYWYQQSLDQGLQFLIQYYNGEERAKGNILERFSAQQFPDLHSELNLSSLELGDSALYFCASSERTGTGANVLTFGAGSRLTVL.

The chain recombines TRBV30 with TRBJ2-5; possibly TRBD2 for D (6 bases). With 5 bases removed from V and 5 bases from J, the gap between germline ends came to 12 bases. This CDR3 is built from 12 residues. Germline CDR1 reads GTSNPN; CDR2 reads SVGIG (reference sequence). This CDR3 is CAWAAGIETQYF. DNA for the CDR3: TGTGCCTGGGCCGCGGGGATCGAGACCCAGTACTTC.

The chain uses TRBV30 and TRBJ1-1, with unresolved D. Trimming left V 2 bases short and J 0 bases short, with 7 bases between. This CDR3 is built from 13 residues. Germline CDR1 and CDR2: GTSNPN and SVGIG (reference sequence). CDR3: CAWSLELNTEAFF. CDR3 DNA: TGTGCCTGGAGTCTAGAATTGAACACTGAAGCTTTCTTT.

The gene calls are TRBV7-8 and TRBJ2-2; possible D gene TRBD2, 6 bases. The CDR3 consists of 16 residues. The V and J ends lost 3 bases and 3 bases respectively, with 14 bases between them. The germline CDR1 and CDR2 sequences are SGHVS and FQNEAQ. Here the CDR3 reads CASSLGGSVYTGELFF. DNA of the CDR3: TGTGCCAGCAGCTTGGGGGGTAGCGTATACACCGGGGAGCTGTTTTTT.

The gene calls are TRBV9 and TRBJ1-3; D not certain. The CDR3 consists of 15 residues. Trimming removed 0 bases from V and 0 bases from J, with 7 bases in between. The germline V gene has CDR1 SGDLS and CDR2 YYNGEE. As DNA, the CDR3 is TGTGCCAGCAGCGTAGACATGAACTCTGGAAACACCATATATTTT. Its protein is CASSVDMNSGNTIYF.

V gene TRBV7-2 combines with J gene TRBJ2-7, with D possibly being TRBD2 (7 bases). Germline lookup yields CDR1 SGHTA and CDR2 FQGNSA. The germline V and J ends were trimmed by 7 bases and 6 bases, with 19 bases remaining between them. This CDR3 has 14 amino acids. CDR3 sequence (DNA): TGTGCCAGCACCCGGGTGGCGGGGGCGCCCGAGCAGTACTTC. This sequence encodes CASTRVAGAPEQYF.

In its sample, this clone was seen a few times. In DNA, the CDR3 is TGTGCCAGCAGCCGGGACAGGGCCCCCTACGAGCAGTACTTC. It translates to CASSRDRAPYEQYF. The chain joins TRBV6-1 to TRBJ2-7; TRBD1 matches at 9 bases. The V and J ends lost 6 bases and 2 bases, in that order; junction bases with no gene match: 5. Germline V lookup: CDR1 MNHNS, CDR2 SASEGT. This CDR3 has 14 residues.

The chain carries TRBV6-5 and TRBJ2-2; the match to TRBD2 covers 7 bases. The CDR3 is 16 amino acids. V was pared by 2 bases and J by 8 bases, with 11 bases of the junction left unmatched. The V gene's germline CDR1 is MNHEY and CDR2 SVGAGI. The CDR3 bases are TGTGCCAGCAGTTACCGAGCAAGCGGGGAGGGAGGGGAGCTGTTTTTT. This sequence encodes CASSYRASGEGGELFF.

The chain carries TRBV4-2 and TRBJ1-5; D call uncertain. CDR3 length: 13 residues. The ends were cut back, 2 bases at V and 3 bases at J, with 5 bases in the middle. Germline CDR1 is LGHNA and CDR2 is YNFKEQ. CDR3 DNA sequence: TGTGCCAGCAGCCAATGGGCCAATCAGCCCCAGCATTTT. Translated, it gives CASSQWANQPQHF.

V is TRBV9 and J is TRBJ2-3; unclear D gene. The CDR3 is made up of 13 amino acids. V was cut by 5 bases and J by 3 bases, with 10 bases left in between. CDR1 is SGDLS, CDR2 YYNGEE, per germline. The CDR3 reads CASRDSTTDTQYF. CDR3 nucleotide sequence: TGTGCCAGCAGAGACTCGACGACAGATACGCAGTATTTT.

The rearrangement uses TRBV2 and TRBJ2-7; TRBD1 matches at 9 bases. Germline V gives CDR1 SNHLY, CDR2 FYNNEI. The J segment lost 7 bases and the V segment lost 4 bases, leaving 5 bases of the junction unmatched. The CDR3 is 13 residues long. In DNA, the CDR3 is TGTGCCAGCAGTGCGGACAGGGGAGTGGAGCAGTACTTC. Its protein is CASSADRGVEQYF.

CDR3 region: CASSQGGSGVYEQYF. The CDR3 DNA reads as TGCGCCAGCAGCCAAGGTGGTAGCGGGGTATACGAGCAGTACTTC. The chain recombines TRBV4-1 with TRBJ2-7; 8 nucleotides agree with TRBD2. The CDR3 covers 15 residues. Unmatched junction bases numbered 6, after V lost 1 base and J lost 4 bases. Germline V gene data show CDR1 as MGHRA and CDR2 as YSYEKL.

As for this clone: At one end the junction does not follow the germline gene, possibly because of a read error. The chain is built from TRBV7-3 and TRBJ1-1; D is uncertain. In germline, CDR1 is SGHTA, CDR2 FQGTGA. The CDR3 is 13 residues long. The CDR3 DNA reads TGTTCCAGCAGCTTATACAAAGACACTGAAGCTTTCTTT. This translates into CSSSLYKDTEAFF.

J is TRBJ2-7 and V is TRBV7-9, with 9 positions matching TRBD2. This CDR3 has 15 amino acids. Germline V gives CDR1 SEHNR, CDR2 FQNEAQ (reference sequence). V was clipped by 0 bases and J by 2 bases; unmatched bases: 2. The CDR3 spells CASSLASGSPYEQYF. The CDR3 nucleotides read TGTGCCAGCAGCTTAGCTAGCGGGAGTCCCTACGAGCAGTACTTC.

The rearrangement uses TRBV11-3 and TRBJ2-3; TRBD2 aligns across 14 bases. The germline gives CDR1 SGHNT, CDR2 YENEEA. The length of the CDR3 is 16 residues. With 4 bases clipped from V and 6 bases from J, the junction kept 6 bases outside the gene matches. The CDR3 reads CASSSGTSGRTDTQYF. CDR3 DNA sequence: TGTGCCAGCAGCTCCGGGACTAGCGGGAGAACTGATACGCAGTATTTT.

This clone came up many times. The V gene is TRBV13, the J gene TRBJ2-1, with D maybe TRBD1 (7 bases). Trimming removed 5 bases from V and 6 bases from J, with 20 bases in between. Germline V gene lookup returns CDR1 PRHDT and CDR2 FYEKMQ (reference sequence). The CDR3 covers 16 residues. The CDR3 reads CASSLVQGGLGNEQFF. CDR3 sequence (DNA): TGTGCCAGCAGCCTGGTCCAGGGGGGTTTAGGCAATGAGCAGTTCTTC.

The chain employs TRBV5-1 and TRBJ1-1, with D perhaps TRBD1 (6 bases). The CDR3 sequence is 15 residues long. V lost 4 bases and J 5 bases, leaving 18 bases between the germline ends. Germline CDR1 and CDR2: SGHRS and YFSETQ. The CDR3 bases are TGCGCCAGCAGCATTGGGGGGGGGCTAATGACTGAAGCTTTCTTT. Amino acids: CASSIGGGLMTEAFF. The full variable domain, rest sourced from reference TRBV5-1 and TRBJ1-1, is KAGVTQTPRYLIKTRGQQVTLSCSPISGHRSVSWYQQTPGQGLQFLFEYFSETQRNKGNFPGRFSGRQFSNSRSEMNVSTLELGDSALYLCASSIGGGLMTEAFFGQGTRLTVV.

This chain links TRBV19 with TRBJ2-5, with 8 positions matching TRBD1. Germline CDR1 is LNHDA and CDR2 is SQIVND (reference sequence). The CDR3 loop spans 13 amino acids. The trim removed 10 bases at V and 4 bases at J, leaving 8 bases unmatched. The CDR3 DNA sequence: TGTGCCACTGGGGACAGGCTGGCAGAGACCCAGTACTTC. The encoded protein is CATGDRLAETQYF.

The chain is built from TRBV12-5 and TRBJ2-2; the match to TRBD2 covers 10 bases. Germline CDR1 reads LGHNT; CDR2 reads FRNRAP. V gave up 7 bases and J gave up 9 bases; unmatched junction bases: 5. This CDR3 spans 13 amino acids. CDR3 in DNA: TGTGCTAGTGCGTCTAGCGGGAGAAGGGAGCTGTTTTTT. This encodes CASASSGRRELFF.

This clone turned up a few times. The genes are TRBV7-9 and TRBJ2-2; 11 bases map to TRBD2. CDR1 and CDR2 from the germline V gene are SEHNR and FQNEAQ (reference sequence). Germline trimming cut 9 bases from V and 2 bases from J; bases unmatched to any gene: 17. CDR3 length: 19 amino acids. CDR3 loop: CARESGQLAGALNTGELFF. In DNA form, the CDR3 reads TGTGCCAGGGAGTCGGGGCAACTAGCGGGAGCCCTCAACACCGGGGAGCTGTTTTTT.

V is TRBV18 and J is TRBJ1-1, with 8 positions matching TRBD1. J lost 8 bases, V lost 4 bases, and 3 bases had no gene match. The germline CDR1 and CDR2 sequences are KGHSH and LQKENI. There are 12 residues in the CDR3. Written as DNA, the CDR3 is TGTGCCAGCTCACTCGGACAGGGCGAAGCTTTCTTT. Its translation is CASSLGQGEAFF.